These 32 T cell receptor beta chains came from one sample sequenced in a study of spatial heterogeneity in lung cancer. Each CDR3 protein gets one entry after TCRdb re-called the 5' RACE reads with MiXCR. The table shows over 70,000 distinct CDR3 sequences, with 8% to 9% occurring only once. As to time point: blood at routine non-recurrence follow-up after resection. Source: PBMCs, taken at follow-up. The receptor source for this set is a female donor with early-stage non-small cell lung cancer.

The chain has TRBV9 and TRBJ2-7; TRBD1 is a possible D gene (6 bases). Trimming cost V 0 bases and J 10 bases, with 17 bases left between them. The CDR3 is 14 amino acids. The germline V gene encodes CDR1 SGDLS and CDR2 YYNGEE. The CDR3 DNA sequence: TGTGCCAGCAGCGTAGAATCGAAGAGGGGGTCTCAGTACTTC. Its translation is CASSVESKRGSQYF.

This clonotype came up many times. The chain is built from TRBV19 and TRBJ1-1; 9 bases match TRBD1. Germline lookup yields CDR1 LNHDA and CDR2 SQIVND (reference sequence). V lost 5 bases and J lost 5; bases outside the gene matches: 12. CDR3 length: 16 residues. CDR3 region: CASSLQLTGGQTEAFF. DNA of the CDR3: TGTGCCAGTAGTCTCCAACTCACAGGGGGCCAAACTGAAGCTTTCTTT.

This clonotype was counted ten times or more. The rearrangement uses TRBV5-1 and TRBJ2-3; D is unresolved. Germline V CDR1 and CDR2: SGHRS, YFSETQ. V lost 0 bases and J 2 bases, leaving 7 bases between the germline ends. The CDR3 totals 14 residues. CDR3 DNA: TGCGCCAGCAGCTTGGCTGGCGTCACAGATACGCAGTATTTT. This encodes CASSLAGVTDTQYF.

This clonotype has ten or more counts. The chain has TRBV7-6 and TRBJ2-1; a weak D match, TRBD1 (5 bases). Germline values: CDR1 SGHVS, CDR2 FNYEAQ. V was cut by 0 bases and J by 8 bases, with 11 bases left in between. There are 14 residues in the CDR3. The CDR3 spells CASSLAAGIYEQFF. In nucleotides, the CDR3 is TGTGCCAGCAGCTTAGCGGCAGGGATATATGAGCAGTTCTTC.

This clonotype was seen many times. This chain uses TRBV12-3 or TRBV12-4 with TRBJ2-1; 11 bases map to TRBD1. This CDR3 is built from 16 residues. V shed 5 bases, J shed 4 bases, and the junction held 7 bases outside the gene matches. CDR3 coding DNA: TGTGCCAGCAGTCTCGCCGGGACAGGGGGTTACAATGAGCAGTTCTTC. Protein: CASSLAGTGGYNEQFF.

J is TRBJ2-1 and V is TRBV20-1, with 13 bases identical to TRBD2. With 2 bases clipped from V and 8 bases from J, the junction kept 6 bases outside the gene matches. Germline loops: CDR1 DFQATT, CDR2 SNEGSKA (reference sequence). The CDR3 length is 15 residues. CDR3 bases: TGCAGTGCTAGAAGCCGGACTAGCGGGAGCTATGAGCAGTTCTTC. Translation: CSARSRTSGSYEQFF.

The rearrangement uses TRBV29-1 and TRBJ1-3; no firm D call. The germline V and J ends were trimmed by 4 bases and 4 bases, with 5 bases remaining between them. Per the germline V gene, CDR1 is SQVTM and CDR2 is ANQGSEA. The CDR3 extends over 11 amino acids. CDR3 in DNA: TGCAGCGTTGGGGTGGGAAACACCATATATTTT. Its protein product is CSVGVGNTIYF.

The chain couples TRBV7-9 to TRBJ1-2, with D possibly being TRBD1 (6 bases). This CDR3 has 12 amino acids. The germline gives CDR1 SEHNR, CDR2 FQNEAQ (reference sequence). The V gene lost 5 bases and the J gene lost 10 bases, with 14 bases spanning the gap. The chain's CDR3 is CASSRDISDYTF. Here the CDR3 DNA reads TGTGCCAGCAGCCGGGACATCTCCGACTACACCTTC.

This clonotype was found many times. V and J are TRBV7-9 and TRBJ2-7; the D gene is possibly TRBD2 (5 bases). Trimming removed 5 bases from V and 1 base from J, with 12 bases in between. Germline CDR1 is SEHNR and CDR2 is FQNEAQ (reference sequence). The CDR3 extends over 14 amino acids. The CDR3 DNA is TGTGCCAGCAGCCGCGGACTTCTATCCTACGAGCAGTACTTC. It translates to CASSRGLLSYEQYF. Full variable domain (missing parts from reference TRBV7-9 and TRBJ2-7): DTGVSQNPRHKITKRGQNVTFRCDPISEHNRLYWYRQTLGQGPEFLTYFQNEAQLEKSRLLSDRFSAERPKGSFSTLEIQRTEQGDSAMYLCASSRGLLSYEQYFGPGTRLTVT.

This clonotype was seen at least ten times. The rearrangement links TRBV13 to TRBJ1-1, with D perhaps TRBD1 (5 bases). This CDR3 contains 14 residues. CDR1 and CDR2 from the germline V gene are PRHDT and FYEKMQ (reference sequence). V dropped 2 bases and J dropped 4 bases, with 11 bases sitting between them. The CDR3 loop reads CASSLITGTTEAFF. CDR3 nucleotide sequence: TGTGCCAGCAGCTTAATTACCGGGACCACTGAAGCTTTCTTT.

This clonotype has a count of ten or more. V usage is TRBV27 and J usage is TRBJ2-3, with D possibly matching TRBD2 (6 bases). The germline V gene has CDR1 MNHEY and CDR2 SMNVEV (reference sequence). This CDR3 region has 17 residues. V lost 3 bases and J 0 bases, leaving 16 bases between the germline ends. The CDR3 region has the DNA TGTGCCAGCAGTTTGACGGGAGTGCCGGCTAGCACAGATACGCAGTATTTT. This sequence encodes CASSLTGVPASTDTQYF.

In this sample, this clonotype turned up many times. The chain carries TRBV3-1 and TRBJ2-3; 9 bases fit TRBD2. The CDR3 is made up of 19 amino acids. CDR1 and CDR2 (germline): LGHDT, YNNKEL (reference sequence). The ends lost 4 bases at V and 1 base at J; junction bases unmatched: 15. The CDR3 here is CASSPLGVAGVRGTDTQYF. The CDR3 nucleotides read TGTGCCAGCAGCCCGCTTGGGGTAGCGGGAGTACGCGGCACAGATACGCAGTATTTT.

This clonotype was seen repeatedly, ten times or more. CDR3 protein: CASSYLSPSSDRVNSPLHF. Written as DNA, the CDR3 is TGTGCCAGCAGTTACCTCTCCCCTTCCTCGGACAGGGTTAATTCACCCCTCCACTTT. This chain joins TRBV6-5 and TRBJ1-6; TRBD1 aligns across 8 bases. Trimming at V came to 2 bases and at J to 6 bases, leaving 15 bases not matched to a gene. CDR1 is MNHEY and CDR2 is SVGAGI in the germline V gene. The CDR3 has 19 residues.

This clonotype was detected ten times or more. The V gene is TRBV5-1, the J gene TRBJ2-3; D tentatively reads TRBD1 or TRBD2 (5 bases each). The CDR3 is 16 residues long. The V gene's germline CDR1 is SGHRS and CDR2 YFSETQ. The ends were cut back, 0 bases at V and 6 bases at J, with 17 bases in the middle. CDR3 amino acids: CASSLGGTVIGDTQYF. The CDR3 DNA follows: TGCGCCAGCAGCTTGGGTGGGACCGTAATTGGTGATACGCAGTATTTT.

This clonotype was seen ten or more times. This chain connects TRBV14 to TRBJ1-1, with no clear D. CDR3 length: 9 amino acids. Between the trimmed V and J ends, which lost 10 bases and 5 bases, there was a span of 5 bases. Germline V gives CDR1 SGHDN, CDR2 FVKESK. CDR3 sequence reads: CAKTTEAFF. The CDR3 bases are TGTGCCAAGACAACTGAAGCTTTCTTT.

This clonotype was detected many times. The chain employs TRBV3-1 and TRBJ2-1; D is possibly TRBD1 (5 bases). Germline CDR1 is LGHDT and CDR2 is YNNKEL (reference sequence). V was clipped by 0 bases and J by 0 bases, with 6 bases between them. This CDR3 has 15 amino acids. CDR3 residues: CASSQEQASYNEQFF. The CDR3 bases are TGTGCCAGCAGCCAAGAACAGGCCTCCTACAATGAGCAGTTCTTC.

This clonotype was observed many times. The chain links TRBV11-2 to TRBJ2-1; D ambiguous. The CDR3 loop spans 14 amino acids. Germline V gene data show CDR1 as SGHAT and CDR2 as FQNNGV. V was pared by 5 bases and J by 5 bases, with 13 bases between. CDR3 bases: TGTGCCAGCAGCCCCGGACCAAATAACAATGAGCAGTTCTTC. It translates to CASSPGPNNNEQFF. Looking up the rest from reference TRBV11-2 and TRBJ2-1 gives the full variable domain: EAGVAQSPRYKIIEKRQSVAFWCNPISGHATLYWYQQILGQGPKLLIQFQNNGVVDDSQLPKDRFSAERLKGVDSTLKIQPAKLEDSAVYLCASSPGPNNNEQFFGPGTRLTVL.

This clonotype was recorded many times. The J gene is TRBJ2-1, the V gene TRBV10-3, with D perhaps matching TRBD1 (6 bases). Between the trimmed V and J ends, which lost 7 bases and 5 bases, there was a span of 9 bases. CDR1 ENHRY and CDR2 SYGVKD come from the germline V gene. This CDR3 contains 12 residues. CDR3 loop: CAITGQNNEQFF. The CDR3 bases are TGTGCCATCACCGGACAGAACAATGAGCAGTTCTTC.

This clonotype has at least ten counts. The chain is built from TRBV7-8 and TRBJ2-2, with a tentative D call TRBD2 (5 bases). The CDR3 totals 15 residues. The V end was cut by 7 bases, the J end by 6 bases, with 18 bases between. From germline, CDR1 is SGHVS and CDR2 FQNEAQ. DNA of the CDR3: TGTGCCAGCAAAGGGCTAGCTCGATTCGCCGGGGAGCTGTTTTTT. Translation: CASKGLARFAGELFF.

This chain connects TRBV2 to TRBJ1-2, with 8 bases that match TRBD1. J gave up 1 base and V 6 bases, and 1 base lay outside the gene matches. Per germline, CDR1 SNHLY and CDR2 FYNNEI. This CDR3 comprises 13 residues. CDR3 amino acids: CASSGQGNYGYTF. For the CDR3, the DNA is TGTGCCAGCAGCGGACAGGGTAACTATGGCTACACCTTC.

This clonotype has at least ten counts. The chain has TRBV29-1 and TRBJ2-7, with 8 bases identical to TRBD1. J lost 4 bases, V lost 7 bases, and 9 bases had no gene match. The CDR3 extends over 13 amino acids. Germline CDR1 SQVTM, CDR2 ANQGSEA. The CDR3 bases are TGCAGCGGGTCAGGGGGCCAGGGGTACGAGCAGTACTTC. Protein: CSGSGGQGYEQYF.

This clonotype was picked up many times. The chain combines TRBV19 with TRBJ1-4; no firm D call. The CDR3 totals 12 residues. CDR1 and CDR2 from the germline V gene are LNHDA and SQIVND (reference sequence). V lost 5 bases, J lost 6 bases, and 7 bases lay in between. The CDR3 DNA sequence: TGTGCCAGTAGTCGGACTGATGAAAAACTGTTTTTT. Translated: CASSRTDEKLFF.

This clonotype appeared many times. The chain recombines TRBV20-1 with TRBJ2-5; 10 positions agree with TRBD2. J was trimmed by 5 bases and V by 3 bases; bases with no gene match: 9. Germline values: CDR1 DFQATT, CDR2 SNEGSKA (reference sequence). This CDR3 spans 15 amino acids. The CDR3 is CSARGASGREETQYF. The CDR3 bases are TGCAGTGCTAGGGGAGCGAGCGGGAGGGAGGAGACCCAGTACTTC.

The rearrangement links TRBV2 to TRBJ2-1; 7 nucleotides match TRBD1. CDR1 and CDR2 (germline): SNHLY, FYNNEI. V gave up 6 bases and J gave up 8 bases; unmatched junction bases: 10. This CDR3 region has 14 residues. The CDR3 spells CASSATGVGYEQFF. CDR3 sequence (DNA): TGTGCCAGCAGCGCAACAGGGGTCGGCTATGAGCAGTTCTTC.

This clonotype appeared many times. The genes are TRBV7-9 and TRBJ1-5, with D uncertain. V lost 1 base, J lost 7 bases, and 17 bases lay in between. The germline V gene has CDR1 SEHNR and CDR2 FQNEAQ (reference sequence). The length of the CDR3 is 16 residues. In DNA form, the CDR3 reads TGTGCCAGCAGCTTAGGGGGATCAGTTTTCGGGCAGCCCCAGCATTTT. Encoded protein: CASSLGGSVFGQPQHF.

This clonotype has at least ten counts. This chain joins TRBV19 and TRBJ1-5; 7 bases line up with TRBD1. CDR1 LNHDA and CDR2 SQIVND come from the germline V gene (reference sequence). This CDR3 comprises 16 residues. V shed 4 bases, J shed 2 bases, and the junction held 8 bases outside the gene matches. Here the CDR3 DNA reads TGTGCCAGTAGTAACTCCTTGGACAGGCGCAATCAGCCCCAGCATTTT. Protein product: CASSNSLDRRNQPQHF.

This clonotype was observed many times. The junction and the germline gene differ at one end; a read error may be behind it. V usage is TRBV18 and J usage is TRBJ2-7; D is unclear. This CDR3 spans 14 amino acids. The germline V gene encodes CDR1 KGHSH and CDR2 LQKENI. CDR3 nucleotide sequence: TGTGCCAGCTCAGAACCACCGGCCTTCTACCAGCAGTACTTC. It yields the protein CASSEPPAFYQQYF. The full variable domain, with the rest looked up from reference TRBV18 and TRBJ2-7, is NAGVMQNPRHLVRRRGQEARLRCSPMKGHSHVYWYRQLPEEGLKFMVYLQKENIIDESGMPKERFSAEFPKEGPSILRIQQVVRGDSAAYFCASSEPPAFYQQYFGPGTRLTVT.

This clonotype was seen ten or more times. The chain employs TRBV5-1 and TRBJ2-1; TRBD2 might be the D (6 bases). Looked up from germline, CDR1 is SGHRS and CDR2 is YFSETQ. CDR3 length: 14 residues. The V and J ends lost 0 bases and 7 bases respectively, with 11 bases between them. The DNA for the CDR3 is TGCGCCAGCAGCTTGGACGGGGCGGGAAATGAGCAGTTCTTC. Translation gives CASSLDGAGNEQFF.

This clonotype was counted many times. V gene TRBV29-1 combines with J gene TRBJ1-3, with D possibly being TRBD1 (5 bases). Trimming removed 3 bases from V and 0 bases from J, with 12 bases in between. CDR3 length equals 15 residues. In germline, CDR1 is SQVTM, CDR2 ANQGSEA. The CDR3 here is CSVEVGASSGNTIYF. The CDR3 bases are TGCAGCGTTGAGGTCGGGGCGAGCTCTGGAAACACCATATATTTT.

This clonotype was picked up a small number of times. The chain's CDR3 is CSAQQGALYEQYF. CDR3 bases: TGCAGTGCTCAGCAGGGGGCCTTGTACGAGCAGTACTTC. V gene TRBV20-1 combines with J gene TRBJ2-7; 8 bases agree with TRBD1. The CDR3 sequence is 13 residues long. The junction had 7 bases not matched to a gene; V was cut back by 5 bases and J by 4 bases. The germline V gene has CDR1 DFQATT and CDR2 SNEGSKA (reference sequence).

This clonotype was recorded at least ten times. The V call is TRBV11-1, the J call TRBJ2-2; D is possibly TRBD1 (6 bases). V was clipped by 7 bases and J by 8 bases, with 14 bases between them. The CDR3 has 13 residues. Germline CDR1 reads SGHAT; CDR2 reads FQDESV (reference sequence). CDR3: CASTLRRGGELFF. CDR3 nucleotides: TGTGCCAGCACCCTGCGCAGGGGAGGGGAGCTGTTTTTT.

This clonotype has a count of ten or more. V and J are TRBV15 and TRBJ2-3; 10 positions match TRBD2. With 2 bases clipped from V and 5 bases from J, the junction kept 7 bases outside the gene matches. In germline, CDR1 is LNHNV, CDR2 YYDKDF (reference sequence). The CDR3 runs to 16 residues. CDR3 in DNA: TGTGCCACCAGCAGAAGTTCTAGCGGGAGTAGAGATACGCAGTATTTT. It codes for CATSRSSSGSRDTQYF.